Below are 18 T cell receptor beta chains sequenced from a single sample in a study of long-term antiretroviral therapy in people with HIV. The assay used was immunoSEQ (version v3.0), run at survey level. Profiled with immunoSEQ multiplex PCR; TCRdb holds only in-frame clones, not every one. The sample includes around 19,000 clones, 79% of them seen just once. Sequencing was performed on unsorted PBMCs, taken at the start of antiretroviral therapy. All receptors come from a man aged 25 to 40 with HIV.

The chain recombines TRBV11-2 with TRBJ2-7; 7 positions agree with TRBD1. With 4 bases clipped from V and 2 bases from J, the junction kept 8 bases outside the gene matches. CDR3 length: 15 amino acids. CDR1 SGHAT and CDR2 FQNNGV come from the germline V gene. CDR3 in DNA: TGTGCCAGCAGCTCCCCCCGGGACAGACCCTACGAGCAGTACTTC. It encodes CASSSPRDRPYEQYF.

The chain is built from TRBV5-1 and TRBJ2-7; D is ambiguous. The CDR3 is 13 residues long. Trimming removed 3 bases at V and 1 base at J, with 8 bases between. Germline V gene sequence: CDR1 SGHRS, CDR2 YFSETQ. The CDR3 region is CASSSASSYEQYF. DNA for the CDR3: TGCGCCAGCAGCTCGGCATCTTCCTACGAGCAGTACTTC.

This clone has a handful of counts. This chain connects TRBV28 to TRBJ2-7; D is possibly TRBD2 (6 bases). Germline V gene sequence: CDR1 MDHEN, CDR2 SYDVKM. The CDR3 is 14 amino acids. The V and J ends lost 4 bases and 3 bases respectively, with 13 bases between them. DNA of the CDR3: TGTGCCAGCAGTTCCCCGACGACTAGCTACGAGCAGTACTTC. Encoded protein: CASSSPTTSYEQYF. Together with reference TRBV28 and TRBJ2-7, the CDR3 gives the full variable domain: DVKVTQSSRYLVKRTGEKVFLECVQDMDHENMFWYRQDPGLGLRLIYFSYDVKMKEKGDIPEGYSVSREKKERFSLILESASTNQTSMYLCASSSPTTSYEQYFGPGTRLTVT.

The rearrangement joins TRBV6-1 to TRBJ2-7; 7 bases agree with TRBD2. V lost 6 bases to trimming and J lost 3 bases; unmatched junction nucleotides: 11. CDR3 length: 15 amino acids. Looked up from germline, CDR1 is MNHNS and CDR2 is SASEGT. This CDR3 reads CASSVGSSGVYEQYF. The CDR3 bases are TGTGCCAGCAGCGTGGGGTCTAGCGGAGTCTACGAGCAGTACTTC.

The genes are TRBV5-6 and TRBJ2-2; no clear D gene. Trimming pared 0 bases from V and 1 base from J, leaving 7 bases between. Germline-derived CDR1 and CDR2 are SGHDT and YYEEEE. This CDR3 is built from 15 residues. CDR3 nucleotide sequence: TGTGCCAGCAGCTTGGAGGTAGGGAACACCGGGGAGCTGTTTTTT. Amino acids: CASSLEVGNTGELFF.

CDR3 region: CASSEGRFGTEAFF. CDR3 nucleotide sequence: TGCGCCAGCAGTGAAGGGAGGTTCGGTACTGAAGCTTTCTTT. This chain connects TRBV10-1 to TRBJ1-1; D is undetermined. CDR3 length: 14 residues. Trimming removed 3 bases at V and 5 bases at J, with 13 bases between. Germline CDR1 is WNHNN and CDR2 is SYGVQD (reference sequence).

As regards this clone: In the same sample, other DNA sequences code for this CDR3. The chain recombines TRBV5-6 with TRBJ2-7; D unresolved. Germline CDR1 SGHDT, CDR2 YYEEEE. Between the trimmed V and J ends, which lost 2 bases and 3 bases, there was a span of 12 bases. The CDR3 totals 14 residues. CDR3 sequence reads: CASSFDTNNYEQYF. The CDR3 bases are TGTGCCAGCAGCTTCGACACAAACAACTACGAGCAGTACTTC.

This sequence joins TRBV5-5 and TRBJ2-7; 12 positions match TRBD2. Germline CDR1 SGHKS, CDR2 YYEKEE (reference sequence). V lost 4 bases and J lost 4; bases outside the gene matches: 6. This CDR3 comprises 15 residues. The CDR3 here is CASSPSTSGSYEQYF. The DNA of the CDR3 is TGTGCCAGCAGCCCGTCGACTAGCGGGAGTTACGAGCAGTACTTC.

The DNA of the CDR3 is TGTGCCAGCAGTCTACGACAGGCCGCCTACGAGCAGTACTTC. The encoded protein is CASSLRQAAYEQYF. The rearrangement links TRBV7-2 to TRBJ2-7; maybe TRBD1 (6 bases). Between the trimmed V and J ends, which lost 6 bases and 2 bases, there was a span of 14 bases. There are 14 residues in the CDR3. Germline V gene sequence: CDR1 SGHTA, CDR2 FQGNSA.

CDR3 in DNA: TGTGCCAGCGGTCAGGGACAGGGTCCCTCCGGGGAGCTGTTTTTT. Amino acid sequence: CASGQGQGPSGELFF. The V and J genes are TRBV6-5 and TRBJ2-2, with 9 nucleotides matching TRBD1. V shed 8 bases, J shed 6 bases, and the junction held 10 bases outside the gene matches. Germline loops: CDR1 MNHEY, CDR2 SVGAGI. This CDR3 has 15 amino acids.

The V call is TRBV28, the J call TRBJ2-5, with TRBD1 as a possible D gene (5 bases). The germline V gene encodes CDR1 MDHEN and CDR2 SYDVKM. Trimming cost V 8 bases and J 5 bases, with 12 bases left between them. CDR3 length equals 12 residues. The CDR3 region has the DNA TGTGCCAGCGGTTGGGGCCGGGAGACCCAGTACTTC. Translation: CASGWGRETQYF.

This rearrangement joins TRBV7-9 to TRBJ2-5, with 11 bases matching TRBD2. The CDR3 is 14 amino acids. Germline trimming cut 5 bases from V and 3 bases from J; bases unmatched to any gene: 2. Germline loops: CDR1 SEHNR, CDR2 FQNEAQ (reference sequence). CDR3 sequence (DNA): TGTGCCAGCAGCCCGACTAGCGGGGAAGAGACCCAGTACTTC. The encoded protein is CASSPTSGEETQYF.

The chain is built from TRBV5-1 and TRBJ1-1; tentatively, D is TRBD1 (6 bases). Germline loops: CDR1 SGHRS, CDR2 YFSETQ. The CDR3 is made up of 15 amino acids. V was shortened by 3 bases and J by 1 base, with 13 bases between the two germline ends. The CDR3 region has the DNA TGCGCCAGCAGCTCCAGGGGCCAGGGGAACACTGAAGCTTTCTTT. Translated, it gives CASSSRGQGNTEAFF.

The chain couples TRBV7-6 to TRBJ2-1, with D hard to call. From germline, CDR1 is SGHVS and CDR2 FNYEAQ. CDR3 length: 14 amino acids. Trimming removed 5 bases from V and 2 bases from J, with 10 bases in between. The CDR3 nucleotides are TGTGCCAGCAGCAAATCCGGGCCCTACAATGAGCAGTTCTTC. This gives the protein CASSKSGPYNEQFF.

The chain carries TRBV6-5 and TRBJ2-2; 8 bases match TRBD2. The V gene end was trimmed by 5 bases and the J gene end by 4 bases; junction bases not matched to a gene: 6. The CDR3 is made up of 15 amino acids. Germline loops: CDR1 MNHEY, CDR2 SVGAGI. This CDR3 reads CASSLSGVGTGELFF. The CDR3 DNA reads as TGTGCCAGCAGTCTTAGCGGGGTAGGCACCGGGGAGCTGTTTTTT.

This chain connects TRBV6-1 to TRBJ1-3; D is unclear. The CDR3 is made up of 13 amino acids. The V end was cut by 7 bases, the J end by 0 bases, with 7 bases between. Germline V gives CDR1 MNHNS, CDR2 SASEGT. CDR3 protein: CASMTFSGNTIYF. In DNA, the CDR3 is TGTGCCAGCATGACTTTCTCTGGAAACACCATATATTTT.

The chain links TRBV11-2 to TRBJ1-1; 7 bases map to TRBD1. Germline CDR1 reads SGHAT; CDR2 reads FQNNGV. This CDR3 is 17 amino acids long. V shed 2 bases and J 4 bases; nucleotides not matched to a gene: 13. The DNA for the CDR3 is TGTGCCAGCAGCTTACTTGGCGCACAGGGGCTAGGCACTGAAGCTTTCTTT. Translating gives CASSLLGAQGLGTEAFF. The full variable domain, completed using reference TRBV11-2 and TRBJ1-1, is EAGVAQSPRYKIIEKRQSVAFWCNPISGHATLYWYQQILGQGPKLLIQFQNNGVVDDSQLPKDRFSAERLKGVDSTLKIQPAKLEDSAVYLCASSLLGAQGLGTEAFFGQGTRLTVV.

The CDR3 DNA reads as TGTGCCAGCAGCCTTACAGGGGGCGAAACAGATACGCAGTATTTT. It translates to CASSLTGGETDTQYF. The V call is TRBV7-2, the J call TRBJ2-3, with 9 positions matching TRBD1. This CDR3 is 15 amino acids long. The germline V gene encodes CDR1 SGHTA and CDR2 FQGNSA. After removal of 5 bases from V and 3 bases from J, the junction contained 6 bases not matched to a gene.